This T cell receptor beta chain was sequenced in a study of T cells after somatic rescue of genetic block. Profiled with immunoSEQ multiplex PCR; TCRdb holds only in-frame clones, not every one. The sample shows roughly 120,000 clones, 90% to 95% of them seen only once. The CDR3 is made up of 13 amino acids. The chain carries TRBV21-1 and TRBJ2-1; TRBD2, the table's D call, lacks a check against the DNA. TRBV21-1 is marked as a pseudogene. The receptor was isolated from a woman between 18 and 29 years old. The sample comprised peripheral blood mononuclear cells (PBMCs). CDR3 sequence reads: CASSKSGNNEQFF. The CDR3 coding sequence is TGTGCCAGCAGCAAATCCGGGAACAATGAGCAGTTCTTC.